This T cell receptor beta chain was recorded in a study of shared clonotypes between healthy human individuals. Template for every sorted-subset replicate PCR totaled 150 to 250 ng DNA, approximately 30,000 T cell genomes. The protocol was immunoSEQ multiplex PCR, while the TCRdb copy is restricted to in-frame clones and leaves out a portion. This table has 2 million to 2.5 million clones, about nine tenths appearing once. The germline V and J ends were trimmed by 1 base and 8 bases, with 8 bases remaining between them. The V gene's germline CDR1 is DFQATT and CDR2 SNEGSKA (reference sequence). The CDR3 extends over 11 amino acids.

This chain uses TRBV20-1 with TRBJ1-2; unclear D gene. The sample was naive CD4+ T cells from PBMCs. The subset is: CD45RA+ positively selected. This TCR was recovered from a man younger than 35 in good health. Some clones in this sample may be carry-over from other donors' samples. The CDR3 DNA reads TGCAGTGCTAGAGCCCGGCCAGGCTACACCTTC. Encoded protein: CSARARPGYTF.